The sequence of this T cell receptor beta chain was determined in a study of PD-1 blockade in classical Hodgkin lymphoma (TCRdb year 2020). Regarding the complete study: Nivolumab dosing was 3 mg/kg intravenously every 2 weeks, continuing until either disease progression or unacceptable toxicity. A peripheral blood immune signature of response to PD-1 blockade in classical Hodgkin lymphoma was defined using TCR beta sequencing and CyTOF.

On this clone: Which antigen it targets is not known. Per-nucleotide qualities are absent, and no much larger clonotype sits a single base away.

Interpreted using the paper, the time point label stands for: cycle 2 day 1 (C2D1) of nivolumab. Relapse after autologous stem cell transplantation had occurred in all trial patients, and cohorts A, B and C were distinguished by prior brentuximab vedotin exposure. The trial cohort was composed of 55 to 65 patients with relapsed/refractory classical Hodgkin lymphoma, for whom complete response, partial response or progressive disease was recorded as best overall response. Single-agent nivolumab was administered to trial patients in the multi-cohort phase II CheckMate 205 trial. An independent review committee assessed best overall response by applying the 2007 International Working Group response criteria. Trial PBMCs were collected just before the start of nivolumab (C1D1) and during therapy at cycle 2 day 1 and cycle 4 day 1. Peripheral blood was collected in 8 mL Vacutainer Cell Preparation Tubes, from which PBMCs were isolated by centrifugation and then cryopreserved.

The study at large found these results: Among trial patients, those achieving complete response had baseline diversity similar to that of newly diagnosed patients, while diversity was significantly lower in partial responders and progressors. A significant rise by C4D1 was seen in CD4+ but not CD8+ TCR diversity (p=0.0027 vs p=0.16), with the rise being most apparent in complete responders (p=0.02). Baseline TCR diversity was reported as lower in newly diagnosed patients than in healthy donors, and lower still in relapsed/refractory patients. The study was restricted to a single clinical trial cohort, and the causes of repertoire differences, possibly disease activity or prior therapy, were left undefined. Lower diversity was observed in patients in whom nivolumab was started less than 1 year after ASCT, and these patients were excluded from later analyses so that confounding by immune reconstitution would be avoided.

Via the germline V gene (reference sequence), CDR1 is LNHDA and CDR2 SQIVND. For this chain, trimming is 7 bases at the V end and 5 bases at the J end, and the number of junction bases without a gene match is 5. Inclusive of the bounding cysteine and phenylalanine, the CDR3 is 14 residues long. The DNA shown is the 42-base CDR3, in frame from base 1. The Qiagen DNeasy kit was used to extract genomic DNA from unsorted PBMCs and from the negatively selected CD4+ and CD8+ fractions. Amplification of TCR beta CDR3 regions was done by immunoSEQ multiplex PCR with primers that anneal to V and J segments. A synthetic immune receptor repertoire was used to minimize amplification bias, and any remaining bias was removed computationally after sequencing. The authors processed their data as follows. Repertoire diversity was quantified as the Shannon entropy index using custom Python scripts. The unsorted, CD4+ and CD8+ repertoires were each analyzed separately, with the exception of combined analyses, where CD4+ and CD8+ sequences were merged in silico. A clone counted as expanded when the clone's frequency after treatment rose at least 2-fold relative to C1D1, and clones undetected at baseline were given a pseudocount of 0.5. Clones with 0 or 1 copy at C1D1 were classified as singleton clones, and clones with 2 or more copies were classified as non-singleton clones. Clones expanded in unsorted samples were labelled as CD4+, CD8+ or unknown by matching protein sequences in sorted samples from the same patient. Wilcoxon tests were applied to paired samples to test diversity changes from C1D1 to C4D1. This is the immuneACCESS table as TCRdb keeps it, with only in-frame sequences that have V and J called. A part of the clones is gone; compared with another copy, unresolved V genes explain less than half, and the rest is unexplained. That table gives V, J and clone size, and the DNA gave D and trimming. Here the sample has 95,000 to 120,000 clones; about nine tenths occur a single time. Jointly, the top ten make up around 20% of the sample.

The specimen was peripheral blood mononuclear cells (PBMCs), collected before the second cycle of nivolumab. The receptor was isolated from a human donor with classical Hodgkin lymphoma. The V and J genes are TRBV19 and TRBJ2-1; 10 bases in the junction line up with TRBD2. The DNA is as follows: TGTGCCAGTAATAGGCTAGCGGGAGACAATGAGCAGTTCTTC. Its translation is CASNRLAGDNEQFF.